Presented here are 9 T cell receptor beta chains from one specimen sequenced in a study of cytomegalovirus exposure and HLA in healthy donors. In the PCR, 60 Vbeta and 13 Jbeta primers were used. Clones were sequenced by immunoSEQ multiplex PCR, and TCRdb holds only the in-frame ones, with some missing. The data hold some 65,000 clones, with around 73% observed a single time. The sequencing input was PBMCs. The origin of the receptors is a girl aged 5-17 years in good health and CMV-seropositive.

This chain joins TRBV5-4 and TRBJ1-1; tentatively, D is TRBD1 (6 bases). The length of the CDR3 is 16 residues. CDR1 and CDR2 from the germline V gene are SGHNT and YYREEE (reference sequence). Trimming removed 4 bases from V and 5 bases from J, with 21 bases in between. The CDR3 is CASSPSKQGRRTEAFF. The CDR3 DNA reads as TGTGCCAGCAGCCCGTCTAAACAGGGAAGGAGGACTGAAGCTTTCTTT.

The chain is built from TRBV10-3 and TRBJ2-1, with TRBD1 matching over 7 bases. V gave up 2 bases and J gave up 4 bases; unmatched junction bases: 5. This CDR3 is built from 15 residues. Per the germline V gene, CDR1 is ENHRY and CDR2 is SYGVKD. The CDR3 reads CAISEGQGVYNEQFF. The CDR3 nucleotides read TGTGCCATCAGTGAGGGGCAGGGGGTTTACAATGAGCAGTTCTTC.

This clone was counted a few times. The V gene is TRBV5-1, the J gene TRBJ2-1, with TRBD1 as a possible D gene (5 bases). V gave up 5 bases and J gave up 6 bases, with 6 bases separating them. Germline assignment: CDR1 SGHRS and CDR2 YFSETQ. The CDR3 has 11 residues. This CDR3 is CASRGLNEQFF. For the CDR3, the DNA is TGCGCCAGCAGGGGGCTCAATGAGCAGTTCTTC.

The table lists this clone with a few counts. The V call is TRBV6-1, the J call TRBJ2-2; no clear D. Trimming took 3 bases from V and 7 from J, leaving 6 bases between them. Germline CDR1 reads MNHNS; CDR2 reads SASEGT. This CDR3 region has 12 residues. CDR3 coding DNA: TGTGCCAGCAGTGACAGGTTCGGGGAGCTGTTTTTT. This gives the protein CASSDRFGELFF.

The chain couples TRBV28 to TRBJ2-5, with TRBD1 identical over 10 bases. Trimming removed 4 bases from V and 5 bases from J; junction bases left unmatched: 4. Germline CDR1 and CDR2: MDHEN and SYDVKM. The CDR3 totals 14 residues. The CDR3 reads CASSSDRGRETQYF. Here the CDR3 DNA reads TGTGCCAGCAGTTCCGACAGGGGGCGCGAGACCCAGTACTTC.

The J gene is TRBJ1-1, the V gene TRBV28; 7 nucleotides match TRBD1. Germline values: CDR1 MDHEN, CDR2 SYDVKM. The CDR3 extends over 14 amino acids. Trimming at V came to 4 bases and at J to 9 bases, leaving 11 bases not matched to a gene. CDR3: CASSSTRQGGKAFF. The CDR3 DNA is TGTGCCAGCAGTTCCACACGACAGGGAGGAAAAGCTTTCTTT.

This chain links TRBV9 with TRBJ2-1; 7 bases fit TRBD1. V shed 0 bases and J 2 bases; nucleotides not matched to a gene: 2. The CDR3 has 15 residues. The V gene's germline CDR1 is SGDLS and CDR2 YYNGEE. In nucleotides, the CDR3 is TGTGCCAGCAGCGTAGGAACAGGGGCCTACAATGAGCAGTTCTTC. This translates into CASSVGTGAYNEQFF.

V is TRBV12-5 and J is TRBJ2-3; TRBD1 aligns across 10 bases. The CDR3 runs 15 residues. V lost 3 bases, J lost 3 bases, and 3 bases stayed unmatched. CDR1 is LGHNT and CDR2 is FRNRAP in the germline V gene. This CDR3 reads CASGFGTGATDTQYF. The CDR3 DNA reads as TGTGCTAGTGGTTTCGGGACAGGGGCGACAGATACGCAGTATTTT.

This clone was counted once. The rearrangement joins TRBV4-1 to TRBJ1-2, with TRBD1 matching over 12 bases. Germline values: CDR1 MGHRA, CDR2 YSYEKL. Trimming took 4 bases from V and 8 from J; bases not matched to a gene: 5. The CDR3 extends over 14 amino acids. The CDR3 protein is CASSPGTGGRGYTF. Here the CDR3 DNA reads TGCGCCAGCAGCCCAGGGACAGGGGGCCGGGGCTACACCTTC.